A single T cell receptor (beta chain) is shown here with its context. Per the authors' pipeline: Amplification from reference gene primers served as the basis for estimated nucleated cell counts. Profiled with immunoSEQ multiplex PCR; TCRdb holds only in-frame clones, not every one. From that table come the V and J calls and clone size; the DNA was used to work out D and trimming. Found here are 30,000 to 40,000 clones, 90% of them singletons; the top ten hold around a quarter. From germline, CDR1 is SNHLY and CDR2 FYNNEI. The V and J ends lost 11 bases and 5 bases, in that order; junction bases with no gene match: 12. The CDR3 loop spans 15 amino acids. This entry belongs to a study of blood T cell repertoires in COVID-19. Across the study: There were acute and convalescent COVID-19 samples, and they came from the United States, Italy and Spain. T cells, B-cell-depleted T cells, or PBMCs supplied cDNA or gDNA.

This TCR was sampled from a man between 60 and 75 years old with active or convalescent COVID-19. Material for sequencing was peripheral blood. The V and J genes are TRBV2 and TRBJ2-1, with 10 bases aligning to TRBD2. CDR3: CARHYEREGHNEQFF. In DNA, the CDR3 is TGTGCCCGCCATTATGAGCGGGAGGGCCACAATGAGCAGTTCTTC.